A single sample gave rise to the 9 T cell receptor beta chains below, sequenced in a study of STAT5B mutations in CD4+ large granular lymphocyte leukemia. The protocol was immunoSEQ multiplex PCR, while the TCRdb copy is restricted to in-frame clones and leaves out a portion. The table shows roughly 19,000 clones, with 70% occurring only once. Sequencing was carried out using CD4+ T cells from blood buffy coats. These receptors were collected from a human donor in good health.

V gene TRBV19 combines with J gene TRBJ2-3, with 10 bases matching TRBD2. The length of the CDR3 is 14 residues. Germline CDR1 LNHDA, CDR2 SQIVND (reference sequence). After removal of 4 bases from V and 4 bases from J, the junction contained 2 bases not matched to a gene. This CDR3 is CASSKLAGADTQYF. The CDR3 DNA is TGTGCCAGTAGTAAGCTAGCGGGGGCAGATACGCAGTATTTT. Full variable domain (remainder filled in from reference TRBV19 and TRBJ2-3): DGGITQSPKYLFRKEGQNVTLSCEQNLNHDAMYWYRQDPGQGLRLIYYSQIVNDFQKGDIAEGYSVSREKKESFPLTVTSAQKNPTAFYLCASSKLAGADTQYFGPGTRLTVL.

The V gene is TRBV1, the J gene TRBJ2-3; no check of the table's D call, TRBD2, against the DNA was made. TRBV1 is an annotated pseudogene. CDR3 size: 18 residues. Here the CDR3 reads CTSSQDLRLAGFTDTQYF. CDR3 coding DNA: TGCACCAGCAGCCAAGATCTGAGACTAGCGGGGTTTACAGATACGCAGTATTTT.

V usage is TRBV6-5 and J usage is TRBJ1-1; 7 bases fit TRBD1. CDR3 size: 15 residues. The germline CDR1 and CDR2 sequences are MNHEY and SVGAGI. V dropped 4 bases and J dropped 3; count of bases not matched to a gene: 8. The CDR3 DNA sequence: TGTGCCAGCAGTTCGACAGGGAGGTTACACACTGAAGCTTTCTTT. Protein product: CASSSTGRLHTEAFF.

This clone is classed as medium-sized. The chain recombines TRBV10-3 with TRBJ1-1; D gene ambiguous. The CDR3 runs to 13 residues. In germline, CDR1 is ENHRY, CDR2 SYGVKD. The ends were cut back, 3 bases at V and 2 bases at J, with 7 bases in the middle. CDR3 protein: CAISESINTEAFF. CDR3 bases: TGTGCCATCAGTGAATCGATTAACACTGAAGCTTTCTTT.

This sequence joins TRBV7-3 and TRBJ2-1; perhaps D is TRBD1 or TRBD2 (6 bases each). Trimming removed 1 base from V and 6 bases from J, with 10 bases in between. The CDR3 runs 14 residues. Germline values: CDR1 SGHTA, CDR2 FQGTGA. The CDR3 protein is CASSLIGGGNEQFF. As DNA, the CDR3 is TGTGCCAGCAGCTTAATTGGAGGGGGCAATGAGCAGTTCTTC.

This sequence joins TRBV27 and TRBJ2-3; TRBD2 aligns across 8 bases. J was trimmed by 1 base and V by 4 bases; bases with no gene match: 7. The CDR3 contains 16 residues. Per the germline V gene, CDR1 is MNHEY and CDR2 is SMNVEV (reference sequence). CDR3 protein: CASSSPRAGGTDTQYF. For the CDR3, the DNA is TGTGCCAGCAGTTCCCCTAGAGCGGGAGGCACAGATACGCAGTATTTT.

The chain is built from TRBV7-2 and TRBJ2-6; D gene ambiguous. CDR3 length: 15 residues. CDR1 and CDR2 (germline): SGHTA, FQGNSA. V was cut by 5 bases and J by 0 bases, with 8 bases left in between. This chain's CDR3 is CASSRGFSGANVLTF. Written as DNA, the CDR3 is TGTGCCAGCAGCCGAGGTTTCTCTGGGGCCAACGTCCTGACTTTC.

In its sample, this clone was seen a few times. Other DNA sequences in the same sample also yield this CDR3. The chain has TRBV14 and TRBJ1-5, with D unresolved. CDR1 and CDR2 (germline): SGHDN, FVKESK. V lost 4 bases to trimming and J lost 7 bases, with 11 bases between them. The CDR3 runs to 13 residues. The CDR3 here is CASSRGQAQPQHF. The CDR3 coding sequence is TGTGCCAGCAGCCGAGGGCAGGCACAGCCCCAGCATTTT.

The V gene is TRBV5-6, the J gene TRBJ1-5; maybe TRBD1 (5 bases). Germline V gene data show CDR1 as SGHDT and CDR2 as YYEEEE. This CDR3 region has 13 residues. With 4 bases removed from V and 3 bases from J, the gap between germline ends came to 8 bases. The CDR3 sequence: CASSLGPNQPQHF. In nucleotides, the CDR3 is TGTGCCAGCAGCCTGGGGCCCAATCAGCCCCAGCATTTT.